The source of this T cell receptor (beta chain) is a study of CD8+ T cells in alopecia areata (dated 2018 in TCRdb). Describing the broader study: Treated patients were enrolled in an open-label pilot trial of oral tofacitinib at 5 to 10 mg twice daily for moderate-to-severe alopecia areata. Tofacitinib was given for 6 to 18 months, followed by 6 months of follow-up off drug to assess delayed response and recurrence. Biopsies were taken from tofacitinib-treated patients at baseline and at 4 and 24 weeks of treatment, and a later scalp biopsy was taken in several of the tofacitinib-treated patients. On the human side, TCRbeta sequencing was run on scalp tissue and on sorted CD4+ and CD8+ peripheral blood T cells from healthy controls and from alopecia areata patients with either patchy or totalis/universalis disease. High-throughput TCRbeta sequencing was used to examine T cell clonal expansion in alopecia areata in both the C3H/HeJ mouse model and human patients. Amplification of TCRbeta CDR3 regions was done by immunoSEQ multiplex PCR using 35 Vbeta forward primers and 13 Jbeta reverse primers. Scalp clonality was compared across normal scalp (n=4), patchy alopecia areata scalp (n=8), and alopecia totalis/universalis scalp (n=8). RNA came from the PAXgene miRNA kit for fixed scalp, the miRNeasy kit for PBMCs, and the RNeasy kit for mouse skin.

Taken from the germline V gene, the CDR1 and CDR2 loops are SGHVS and FQNEAQ. The CDR3 numbers 15 residues from cysteine through phenylalanine. Only the CDR3 portion is preserved as DNA: 45 bases, with reading frame beginning at the first base. Trimming removed 5 bases from V and 4 bases from J, leaving 17 bases between the germline ends. Study-level results and caveats: Compared with normal scalp, lesional scalp had higher clonality and more expanded CD8+ clones, particularly in alopecia totalis/universalis, a pattern that suggests antigenic drive. Shared TCR sequences between patients were less evident than in mice, which may be partly attributable to HLA diversity in the patient population. Scalp TCR repertoire analysis is complicated because resident alphabeta T cells in normal human skin are also sequenced, whereas mouse skin is dominated by gammadelta T cells.

As to this clone: The antigen it recognizes is unknown. Base qualities are not recorded, but no much larger clone differs from it by a single base.

The library came from the immunoSEQ multiplex PCR assay. To provide template for TCR sequencing, every sample had RNA extracted and reverse transcribed into cDNA. First-strand cDNA was synthesized using SuperScript III with a 2:1 mix of oligo-dT and random hexamers. A synthetic immune receptor repertoire was used to gauge amplification bias, and whatever bias remained was removed computationally. The source study handled its data this way. After raw reads were preprocessed to remove errors, the CDR3 was defined following IMGT conventions as running from the conserved cysteine to phenylalanine. Clonality was computed as 1 minus the Shannon entropy, with the entropy normalized by log2 of the number of productive unique TCRs. Whether scalp clones were CD4 or CD8 was inferred by matching scalp TCRbeta sequences against CD4 and CD8 repertoires sorted from blood. Sourced from immuneACCESS, this table was stored by TCRdb with only in-frame sequences that have V and J called. A share of the clones is absent; for the studies checked, an unresolved V gene accounts for under half, and the remainder has no known explanation. V, J and clone size derive from that table, while D and trimming were established from the DNA sequence. The sample table holds about 140,000 clones, of which around 49% were seen once. 0.85% to 1% of the sample comes from the top ten.

Reading the label with the study, this specimen's time point is: baseline before oral tofacitinib. Lesional scalp punch biopsies and peripheral blood were collected from alopecia areata patients. After PBMCs were isolated by density centrifugation and stained for CD3, CD4 and CD8, a FACSAria was used to sort CD4+ and CD8+ T cells. The input for sequencing was CD4+ T cells sorted from blood, taken at week 0. The chain employs TRBV7-8 and TRBJ1-2; TRBD1 might be the D gene, on 6 matching bases. This TCR came from a human donor with alopecia areata. The bases are TGTGCCAGCAGCCCAACTCGATCAGGGGTCTATGGCTACACCTTC. Translated, it gives CASSPTRSGVYGYTF.